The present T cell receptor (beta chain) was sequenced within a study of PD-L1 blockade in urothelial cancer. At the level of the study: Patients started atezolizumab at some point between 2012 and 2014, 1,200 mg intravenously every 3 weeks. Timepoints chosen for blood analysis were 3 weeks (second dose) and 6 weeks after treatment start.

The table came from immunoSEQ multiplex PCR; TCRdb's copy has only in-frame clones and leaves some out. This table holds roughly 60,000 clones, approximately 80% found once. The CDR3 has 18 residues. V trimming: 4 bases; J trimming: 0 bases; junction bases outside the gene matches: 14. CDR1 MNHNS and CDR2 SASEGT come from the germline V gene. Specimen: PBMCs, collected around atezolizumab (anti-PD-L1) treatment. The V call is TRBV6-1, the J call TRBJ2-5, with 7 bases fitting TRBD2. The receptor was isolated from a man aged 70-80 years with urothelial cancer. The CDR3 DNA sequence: TGTGCCAGCAGTGGAGGGAAGATGAGCGGGACGTACCAAGAGACCCAGTACTTC. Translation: CASSGGKMSGTYQETQYF.